This T cell receptor beta chain was captured in a study of T cells after yellow fever vaccination. This clonotype was observed at least ten times. In germline, CDR1 is LNHNV, CDR2 YYDKDF (reference sequence). The CDR3 is 17 amino acids. J was trimmed by 2 bases and V by 1 base; bases with no gene match: 3. TCRdb fed the 5' RACE reads into MiXCR, producing one record per CDR3 protein. The data show around 60,000 distinct CDR3 sequences, approximately 6% seen once. Study-level points and caveats: Contaminating bulk clonotypes could be abundant in FACS-sorted repertoires. The secondary response was weaker, and its peak arrived faster, on day 5 versus 15. Detected again after the booster were most primary-vaccination clones, at 95% to 96% CD4 and 88% CD8.

This receptor was identified in a man aged 18 to 29 who received the YFV17D yellow fever vaccine. The J gene is TRBJ2-5, the V gene TRBV15; TRBD2 matches at 14 bases. The specimen was PBMCs, either bulk or a sorted T-cell subset (CD4+, CD8+, memory, or dextramer-sorted; not recorded which), collected on the day of the yellow fever booster vaccination. The CDR3 reads CATSRGGLAGEQETQYF. The CDR3 DNA reads TGTGCCACCAGCAGAGGGGGACTAGCGGGGGAACAAGAGACCCAGTACTTC.